One sample yielded the 10 T cell receptor beta chains listed below, sequenced in a study of CD8 T cells in Susac syndrome (dated by TCRdb to between 2018 and 2021). Libraries were built with the immunoSEQ multiplex PCR assay. RNA was extracted using the RNeasy kit, and about 0.5 to 1 ug of the RNA was reverse transcribed with random hexamers. In TCRdb, the public reads were trimmed at Q25 with fastp and aligned with MiXCR, with productive beta chains retained. A single entry per CDR3 protein holds the most common genes and DNA from its merged rows. Across this sample there are roughly 60,000 distinct CDR3 sequences, with approximately 92% seen only once. Together, the top ten hold just under 0.2% of the sample. The sequencing sample was made of CD8+ T cells from PBMCs. These receptor sequences come from a human donor in good health.

This chain links TRBV2 with TRBJ2-1; perhaps TRBD2 as D (6 bases). The CDR3 runs to 14 residues. Trimming pared 2 bases from V and 9 bases from J, leaving 14 bases between. CDR1 and CDR2 from the germline V gene are SNHLY and FYNNEI. CDR3 residues: CASSEPDWGVEQFF. The CDR3 region has the DNA TGTGCCAGCAGTGAACCGGACTGGGGGGTTGAGCAGTTCTTC.

This clonotype has more than one count but fewer than ten. V gene TRBV5-4 combines with J gene TRBJ1-5; D ambiguous. From germline, CDR1 is SGHNT and CDR2 YYREEE (reference sequence). There are 14 residues in the CDR3. V was pared by 4 bases and J by 4 bases, with 12 bases between. In DNA form, the CDR3 reads TGTGCCAGCAGCCCCCATCCGGGTAATCAGCCCCAGCATTTT. It translates to CASSPHPGNQPQHF.

CDR3 bases: TGTGCCAGCGGTCTGTGGGAAGAGACCCAGTACTTC. This encodes CASGLWEETQYF. The chain recombines TRBV6-1 with TRBJ2-5; D is ambiguous. This CDR3 spans 12 amino acids. V was pared by 8 bases and J by 3 bases, with 10 bases between. CDR1 is MNHNS and CDR2 is SASEGT in the germline V gene.

This chain joins TRBV11-2 and TRBJ2-2, with a tentative D call TRBD2 (6 bases). V was shortened by 3 bases and J by 2 bases, with 16 bases between the two germline ends. Germline CDR1 is SGHAT and CDR2 is FQNNGV. CDR3 length: 17 residues. The CDR3 DNA reads as TGTGCCAGCAGCTTCAAAACGGGGACTTTCAACACCGGGGAGCTGTTTTTT. Protein product: CASSFKTGTFNTGELFF. Variable domain in full (rest from reference TRBV11-2 and TRBJ2-2): EAGVAQSPRYKIIEKRQSVAFWCNPISGHATLYWYQQILGQGPKLLIQFQNNGVVDDSQLPKDRFSAERLKGVDSTLKIQPAKLEDSAVYLCASSFKTGTFNTGELFFGEGSRLTVL.

The chain is built from TRBV19 and TRBJ1-5; 10 bases are shared with TRBD1. The CDR3 spans 16 residues. The V and J ends lost 5 bases and 7 bases, in that order; junction bases with no gene match: 11. Germline lookup yields CDR1 LNHDA and CDR2 SQIVND (reference sequence). CDR3 sequence reads: CASSSLGTGAEQPQHF. The CDR3, as DNA: TGTGCCAGTAGTTCCCTCGGGACAGGGGCTGAGCAGCCCCAGCATTTT.

The genes are TRBV4-2 and TRBJ2-7; D uncertain. This CDR3 has 16 residues. V was trimmed by 0 bases and J by 7 bases, leaving 19 bases between them. Germline CDR1 and CDR2: LGHNA and YNFKEQ. In DNA form, the CDR3 reads TGTGCCAGCAGCCAAGAACTGTCTGAGGATCGGATAGAGCAGTACTTC. Residues: CASSQELSEDRIEQYF.

The rearrangement joins TRBV30 to TRBJ1-1; 8 nucleotides align to TRBD1. Losses at the gene ends were 3 bases for V and 6 bases for J; bases not matched to a gene: 9. The CDR3 consists of 14 residues. In germline, CDR1 is GTSNPN, CDR2 SVGIG (reference sequence). The CDR3: CAWRDRGPNAEAFF. The DNA of the CDR3 is TGTGCCTGGAGAGACAGGGGACCTAACGCTGAAGCTTTCTTT.

The genes are TRBV13 and TRBJ2-1; TRBD2 is a possible D gene (6 bases). There are 15 residues in the CDR3. Germline V gene data show CDR1 as PRHDT and CDR2 as FYEKMQ (reference sequence). V was clipped by 5 bases and J by 8 bases, with 19 bases between them. CDR3 in amino acids: CASSQRPSAIDEQFF. The CDR3 nucleotides read TGTGCCAGCAGCCAAAGGCCTAGCGCAATAGATGAGCAGTTCTTC.

This clonotype was seen once. J is TRBJ2-1 and V is TRBV7-2; the D gene is possibly TRBD1 (6 bases). Per the germline V gene, CDR1 is SGHTA and CDR2 is FQGNSA. The CDR3 sequence is 16 residues long. V lost 3 bases to trimming and J lost 2 bases, with 14 bases between them. The CDR3 DNA sequence: TGTGCCAGCAGCTTTTACAGGGAACTCACCTACAATGAGCAGTTCTTC. Its protein product is CASSFYRELTYNEQFF.

The rearrangement joins TRBV20-1 to TRBJ2-3; D possibly uses TRBD1 or TRBD2 (5 bases each). Germline V gene lookup returns CDR1 DFQATT and CDR2 SNEGSKA (reference sequence). The CDR3 runs to 13 residues. V was trimmed by 3 bases and J by 0 bases, leaving 7 bases between them. This CDR3 is CSARGESTDTQYF. In DNA form, the CDR3 reads TGCAGTGCTAGGGGGGAAAGCACAGATACGCAGTATTTT.